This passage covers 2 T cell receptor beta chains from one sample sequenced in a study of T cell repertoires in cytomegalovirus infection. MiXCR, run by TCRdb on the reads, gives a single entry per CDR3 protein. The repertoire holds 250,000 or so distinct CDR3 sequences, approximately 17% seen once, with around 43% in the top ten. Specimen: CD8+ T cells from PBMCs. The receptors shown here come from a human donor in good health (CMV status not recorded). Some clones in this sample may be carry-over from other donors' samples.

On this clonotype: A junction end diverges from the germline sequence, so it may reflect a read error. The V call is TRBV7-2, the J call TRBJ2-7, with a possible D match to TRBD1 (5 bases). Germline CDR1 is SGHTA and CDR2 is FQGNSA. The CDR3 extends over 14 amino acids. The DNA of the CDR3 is TGTGCCAACAGCTTAACCCTGACAGCCTACGAGCAGTACTTC. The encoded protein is CANSLTLTAYEQYF.

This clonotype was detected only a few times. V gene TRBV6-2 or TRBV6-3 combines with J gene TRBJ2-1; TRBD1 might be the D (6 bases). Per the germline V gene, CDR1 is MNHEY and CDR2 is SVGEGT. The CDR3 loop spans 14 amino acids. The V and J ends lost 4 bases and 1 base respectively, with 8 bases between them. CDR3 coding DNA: TGTGCCAGCAGTTGGACAGCATCCTACAATGAGCAGTTCTTC. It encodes CASSWTASYNEQFF.